A single sample is the source of the 10 T cell receptor beta chains below, sequenced in a study of shared clonotypes between healthy human individuals. CD45RO negativity and positive selection for CCR7 defined naive CD8 cells, a population that excluded terminally differentiated effector memory CD45RA+ cells. The table came from immunoSEQ multiplex PCR; TCRdb's copy has only in-frame clones and leaves some out. The repertoire holds about 2 million clones, with less than 95% as singletons. The sample taken for sequencing was naive CD8+ T cells sorted from blood. These receptors were obtained from a young man in good health.

The CDR3 reads CASSIYYNEQFF. CDR3 DNA: TGTGCCAGCAGTATATACTACAATGAGCAGTTCTTC. V gene TRBV6-1 combines with J gene TRBJ2-1; no definite D call. With 5 bases removed from V and 3 bases from J, the gap between germline ends came to 5 bases. Germline V lookup: CDR1 MNHNS, CDR2 SASEGT. There are 12 residues in the CDR3.

As DNA, the CDR3 is TGTGCCAGCAGCTTAGGTTGGGCGGAAAAAGATACGCAGTATTTT. As protein: CASSLGWAEKDTQYF. The chain combines TRBV7-9 with TRBJ2-3; D call uncertain. The germline CDR1 and CDR2 sequences are SEHNR and FQNEAQ (reference sequence). This CDR3 is built from 15 residues. Trimming removed 1 base from V and 5 bases from J, with 13 bases in between. Variable domain in full (rest from reference TRBV7-9 and TRBJ2-3): DTGVSQNPRHKITKRGQNVTFRCDPISEHNRLYWYRQTLGQGPEFLTYFQNEAQLEKSRLLSDRFSAERPKGSFSTLEIQRTEQGDSAMYLCASSLGWAEKDTQYFGPGTRLTVL.

This clone appeared once. The genes are TRBV13 and TRBJ2-2; the D is unclear. Per germline, CDR1 PRHDT and CDR2 FYEKMQ (reference sequence). The V end was cut by 0 bases, the J end by 1 base, with 3 bases between. The CDR3 covers 14 residues. CDR3 nucleotides: TGTGCCAGCAGCTTAGGGTGGAACACCGGGGAGCTGTTTTTT. Translated: CASSLGWNTGELFF.

V is TRBV30 and J is TRBJ1-4; tentative D call: TRBD1 (5 bases). V shed 4 bases and J shed 3 bases, with 12 bases lying between them. This CDR3 has 14 amino acids. The V gene's germline CDR1 is GTSNPN and CDR2 SVGIG (reference sequence). CDR3: CAWTPGHSNEKLFF. CDR3 bases: TGTGCCTGGACCCCGGGGCACTCTAATGAAAAACTGTTTTTT.

CDR3 residues: CAASGDLNTGELFF. The CDR3 nucleotides read TGTGCCGCTAGCGGGGACTTAAACACCGGGGAGCTGTTTTTT. This chain connects TRBV2 to TRBJ2-2; 9 nucleotides line up with TRBD2. V lost 11 bases, J lost 2 bases, and 6 bases stayed unmatched. The CDR3 is 14 residues long. CDR1 and CDR2 from the germline V gene are SNHLY and FYNNEI.

This clone was picked up one time. This sample includes further DNA sequences coding for the same CDR3. The chain is built from TRBV6-1 and TRBJ2-7; D not certain. Trimming cost V 3 bases and J 6 bases, with 6 bases left between them. Germline lookup yields CDR1 MNHNS and CDR2 SASEGT. The CDR3 extends over 11 amino acids. The CDR3 region is CASSEGREQYF. DNA for the CDR3: TGTGCCAGCAGTGAGGGCCGCGAGCAGTACTTC.

The chain joins TRBV30 to TRBJ1-1, with a tentative D call TRBD1 (6 bases). The CDR3 covers 14 residues. Germline values: CDR1 GTSNPN, CDR2 SVGIG (reference sequence). Trimming removed 0 bases at V and 1 base at J, with 9 bases between. CDR3 bases: TGTGCCTGGAGTGTAAGGGGACAGAACACTGAAGCTTTCTTT. This codes for CAWSVRGQNTEAFF.

V gene TRBV7-8 combines with J gene TRBJ2-3; TRBD2 matches at 11 bases. This CDR3 has 18 amino acids. Germline values: CDR1 SGHVS, CDR2 FQNEAQ. The ends lost 6 bases at V and 3 bases at J; junction bases unmatched: 14. The CDR3 loop reads CASRQPGTSGRRTDTQYF. The DNA of the CDR3 is TGTGCCAGCAGACAACCCGGGACTAGCGGAAGGAGGACAGATACGCAGTATTTT.

CDR3 amino acids: CASSPFSYEQYF. CDR3 sequence (DNA): TGTGCCAGCAGCCCCTTCTCCTACGAGCAGTACTTC. This chain links TRBV6-1 with TRBJ2-7; D uncertain. Per germline, CDR1 MNHNS and CDR2 SASEGT. Trimming shortened V by 6 bases and J by 0 bases, and 6 bases separated the two germline ends. The CDR3 has 12 amino acids.

The chain combines TRBV28 with TRBJ2-7, with 11 bases that match TRBD2. The germline V gene has CDR1 MDHEN and CDR2 SYDVKM. There are 16 residues in the CDR3. V was pared by 6 bases and J by 7 bases, with 14 bases of the junction left unmatched. CDR3 bases: TGTGCCAGCAGACGCCGACTTAGCGGGGGGGCCTGGGAGCAGTACTTC. It is translated as CASRRRLSGGAWEQYF. Full variable domain (rest looked up from reference TRBV28 and TRBJ2-7): DVKVTQSSRYLVKRTGEKVFLECVQDMDHENMFWYRQDPGLGLRLIYFSYDVKMKEKGDIPEGYSVSREKKERFSLILESASTNQTSMYLCASRRRLSGGAWEQYFGPGTRLTVT.